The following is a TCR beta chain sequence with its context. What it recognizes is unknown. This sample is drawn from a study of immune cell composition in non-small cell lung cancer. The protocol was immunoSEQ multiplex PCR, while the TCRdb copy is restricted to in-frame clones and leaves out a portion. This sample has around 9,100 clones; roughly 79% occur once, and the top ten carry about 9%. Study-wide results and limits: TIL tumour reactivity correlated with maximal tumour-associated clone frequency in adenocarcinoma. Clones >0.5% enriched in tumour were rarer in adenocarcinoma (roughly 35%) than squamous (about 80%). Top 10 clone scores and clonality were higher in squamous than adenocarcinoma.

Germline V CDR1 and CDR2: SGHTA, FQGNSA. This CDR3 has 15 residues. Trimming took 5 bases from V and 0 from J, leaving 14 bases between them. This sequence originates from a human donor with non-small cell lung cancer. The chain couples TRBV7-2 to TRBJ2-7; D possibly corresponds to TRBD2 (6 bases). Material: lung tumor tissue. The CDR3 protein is CASSRATGSSYEQYF. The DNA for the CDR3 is TGTGCCAGCAGCCGTGCTACCGGGAGCTCCTACGAGCAGTACTTC.